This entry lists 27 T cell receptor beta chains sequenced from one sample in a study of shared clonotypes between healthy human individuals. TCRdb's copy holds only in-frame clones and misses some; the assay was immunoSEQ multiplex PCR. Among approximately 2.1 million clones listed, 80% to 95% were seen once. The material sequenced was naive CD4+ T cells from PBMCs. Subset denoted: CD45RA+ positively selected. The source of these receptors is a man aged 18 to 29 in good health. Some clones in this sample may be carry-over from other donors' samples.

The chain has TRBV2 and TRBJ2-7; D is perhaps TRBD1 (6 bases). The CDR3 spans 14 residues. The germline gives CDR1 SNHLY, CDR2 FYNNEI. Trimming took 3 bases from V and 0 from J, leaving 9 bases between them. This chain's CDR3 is CASSEGATSYEQYF. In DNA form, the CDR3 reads TGTGCCAGCAGTGAGGGGGCTACCTCCTACGAGCAGTACTTC.

DNA for the CDR3: TGTGCCAGCAGCGAGCGGTATTCACTGTACAATGAGCAGTTCTTC. Protein: CASSERYSLYNEQFF. This rearrangement joins TRBV7-3 to TRBJ2-1; the D gene is possibly TRBD2 (5 bases). V was clipped by 5 bases and J by 4 bases, with 15 bases between them. CDR3 size: 15 residues. CDR1 is SGHTA, CDR2 FQGTGA, per germline.

The CDR3 loop is CASSRLSGGTDTQYF. The CDR3 coding sequence is TGTGCCAGCAGTCGCCTTAGCGGGGGGACAGATACGCAGTATTTT. This chain uses TRBV28 with TRBJ2-3, with 10 bases matching TRBD2. The CDR3 has 15 residues. Germline V gene lookup returns CDR1 MDHEN and CDR2 SYDVKM. Trimming cost V 5 bases and J 3 bases; bases outside gene matches: 5.

Here the CDR3 DNA reads TGTGCCAGCACCCCAAGAGAGGTGTCCTACAATGAGCAGTTCTTC. Residues: CASTPREVSYNEQFF. This chain joins TRBV11-2 and TRBJ2-1; no reliable D call. Germline loops: CDR1 SGHAT, CDR2 FQNNGV. CDR3 length: 15 residues. The V end was cut by 7 bases, the J end by 1 base, with 14 bases between.

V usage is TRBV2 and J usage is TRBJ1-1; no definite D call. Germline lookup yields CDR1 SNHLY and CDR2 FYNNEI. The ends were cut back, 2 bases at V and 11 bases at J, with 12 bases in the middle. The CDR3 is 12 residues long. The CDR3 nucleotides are TGTGCCAGCAGTGAACTAGGGTTAGGGGCTTTCTTT. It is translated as CASSELGLGAFF.

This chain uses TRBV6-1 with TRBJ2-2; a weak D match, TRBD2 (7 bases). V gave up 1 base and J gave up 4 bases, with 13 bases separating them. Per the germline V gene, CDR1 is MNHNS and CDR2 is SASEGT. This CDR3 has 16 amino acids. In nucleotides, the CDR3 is TGTGCCAGCAGTGAAGGGGGGGGCCGTCTCACCGGGGAGCTGTTTTTT. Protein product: CASSEGGGRLTGELFF.

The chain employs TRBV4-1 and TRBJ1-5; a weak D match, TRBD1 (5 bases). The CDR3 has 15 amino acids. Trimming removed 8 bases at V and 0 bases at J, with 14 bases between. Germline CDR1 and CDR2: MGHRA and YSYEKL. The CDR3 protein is CASHPQGSSNQPQHF. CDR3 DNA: TGCGCCAGCCACCCCCAGGGTTCTAGCAATCAGCCCCAGCATTTT.

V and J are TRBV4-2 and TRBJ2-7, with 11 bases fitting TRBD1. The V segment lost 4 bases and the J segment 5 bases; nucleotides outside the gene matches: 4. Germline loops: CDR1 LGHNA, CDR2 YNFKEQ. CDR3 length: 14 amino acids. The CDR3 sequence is CASSPGQGANEQYF. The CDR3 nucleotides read TGTGCCAGCAGCCCAGGACAGGGGGCGAACGAGCAGTACTTC.

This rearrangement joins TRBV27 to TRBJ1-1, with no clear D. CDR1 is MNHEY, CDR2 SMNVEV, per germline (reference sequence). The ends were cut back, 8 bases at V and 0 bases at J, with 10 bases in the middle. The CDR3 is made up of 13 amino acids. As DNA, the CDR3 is TGTGCCAGCGGGTATCGGTTGAACACTGAAGCTTTCTTT. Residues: CASGYRLNTEAFF.

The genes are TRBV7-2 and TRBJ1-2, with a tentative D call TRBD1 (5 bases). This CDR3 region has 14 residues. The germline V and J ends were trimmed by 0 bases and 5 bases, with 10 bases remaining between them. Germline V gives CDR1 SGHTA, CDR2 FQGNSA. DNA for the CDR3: TGTGCCAGCAGCTTAGCGGACAATTTTTATGGCTACACCTTC. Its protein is CASSLADNFYGYTF.

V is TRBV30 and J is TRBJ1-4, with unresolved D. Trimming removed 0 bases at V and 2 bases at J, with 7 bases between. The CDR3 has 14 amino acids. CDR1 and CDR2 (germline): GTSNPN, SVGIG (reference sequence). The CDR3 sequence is CAWSVGNTNEKLFF. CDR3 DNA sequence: TGTGCCTGGAGTGTGGGCAACACTAATGAAAAACTGTTTTTT.

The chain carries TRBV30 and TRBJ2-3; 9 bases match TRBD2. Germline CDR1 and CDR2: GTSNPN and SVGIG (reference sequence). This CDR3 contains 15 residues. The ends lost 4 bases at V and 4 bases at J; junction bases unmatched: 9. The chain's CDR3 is CAWTWLSGSADTQYF. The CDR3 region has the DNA TGTGCCTGGACGTGGCTTAGCGGGAGTGCAGATACGCAGTATTTT. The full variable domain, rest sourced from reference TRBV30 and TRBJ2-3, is SQTIHQWPATLVQPVGSPLSLECTVEGTSNPNLYWYRQAAGRGLQLLFYSVGIGQISSEVPQNLSASRPQDRQFILSSKKLLLSDSGFYLCAWTWLSGSADTQYFGPGTRLTVL.

CDR3 sequence: CAIRTLLGGNTIYF. The CDR3 nucleotides are TGTGCCATCAGGACGCTACTCGGTGGAAACACCATATATTTT. The chain links TRBV10-3 to TRBJ1-3; D is uncertain. Germline V lookup: CDR1 ENHRY, CDR2 SYGVKD. The CDR3 length is 14 residues. V was trimmed by 6 bases and J by 3 bases, leaving 12 bases between them.

CDR3 loop: CASSETGETQYF. In nucleotides, the CDR3 is TGTGCCAGCAGTGAGACAGGAGAGACCCAGTACTTC. The rearrangement joins TRBV2 to TRBJ2-5, with a possible D match to TRBD1 (6 bases). CDR1 is SNHLY, CDR2 FYNNEI, per germline. The CDR3 length is 12 residues. V was clipped by 3 bases and J by 4 bases, with 6 bases between them.

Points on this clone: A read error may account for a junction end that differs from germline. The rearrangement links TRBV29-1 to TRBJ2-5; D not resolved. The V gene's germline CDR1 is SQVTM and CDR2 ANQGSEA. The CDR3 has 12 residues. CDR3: CSVVRVQETRYF. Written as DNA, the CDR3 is TGCAGCGTTGTTCGGGTTCAGGAGACCCGGTACTTC.

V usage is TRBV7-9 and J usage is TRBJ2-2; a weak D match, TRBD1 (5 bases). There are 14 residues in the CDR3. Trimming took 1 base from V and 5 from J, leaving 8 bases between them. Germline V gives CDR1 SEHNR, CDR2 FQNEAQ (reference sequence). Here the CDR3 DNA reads TGTGCCAGCAGCTTAGTGACAGAGACCGGGGAGCTGTTTTTT. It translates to CASSLVTETGELFF.

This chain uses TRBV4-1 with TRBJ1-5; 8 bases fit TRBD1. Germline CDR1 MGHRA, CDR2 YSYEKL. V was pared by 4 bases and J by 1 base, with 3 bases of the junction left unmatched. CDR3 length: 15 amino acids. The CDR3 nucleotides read TGCGCCAGCAGCCCCCAGGGGGCCAGCAATCAGCCCCAGCATTTT. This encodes CASSPQGASNQPQHF.

CDR3 nucleotide sequence: TGTGCCAGCAGCCCAAGGACAGGGGGACTAATCTACGAGCAGTACTTC. The encoded protein is CASSPRTGGLIYEQYF. The chain is built from TRBV5-6 and TRBJ2-7, with 10 bases fitting TRBD1. This CDR3 is 16 amino acids long. Germline V gene lookup returns CDR1 SGHDT and CDR2 YYEEEE. The V gene end was trimmed by 4 bases and the J gene end by 3 bases; junction bases not matched to a gene: 10.

DNA for the CDR3: TGCGCCAGCAACTACATAGCGGGAGTCACCGGCGAGCAGTACTTC. Protein sequence: CASNYIAGVTGEQYF. The V and J genes are TRBV5-1 and TRBJ2-7; 9 bases map to TRBD2. This CDR3 is built from 15 residues. V was pared by 6 bases and J by 6 bases, with 13 bases of the junction left unmatched. Germline V gene lookup returns CDR1 SGHRS and CDR2 YFSETQ. The full variable domain, with the rest looked up from reference TRBV5-1 and TRBJ2-7, is KAGVTQTPRYLIKTRGQQVTLSCSPISGHRSVSWYQQTPGQGLQFLFEYFSETQRNKGNFPGRFSGRQFSNSRSEMNVSTLELGDSALYLCASNYIAGVTGEQYFGPGTRLTVT.

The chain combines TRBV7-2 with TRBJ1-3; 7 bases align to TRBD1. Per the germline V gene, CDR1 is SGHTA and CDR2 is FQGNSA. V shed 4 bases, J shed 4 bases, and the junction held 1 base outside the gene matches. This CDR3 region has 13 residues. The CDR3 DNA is TGTGCCAGCAGCTCGGACAGGGGAAACACCATATATTTT. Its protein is CASSSDRGNTIYF.

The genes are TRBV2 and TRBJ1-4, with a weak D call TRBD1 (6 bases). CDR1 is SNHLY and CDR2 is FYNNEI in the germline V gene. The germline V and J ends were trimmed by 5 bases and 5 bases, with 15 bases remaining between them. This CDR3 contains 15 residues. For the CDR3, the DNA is TGTGCCAGCAGTTCCAGGACAGTCATAAATGAAAAACTGTTTTTT. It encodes CASSSRTVINEKLFF.

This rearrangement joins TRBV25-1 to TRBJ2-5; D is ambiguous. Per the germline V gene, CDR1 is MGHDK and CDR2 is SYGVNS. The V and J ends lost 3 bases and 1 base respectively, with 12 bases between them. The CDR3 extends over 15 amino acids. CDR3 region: CASSDSRTVQETQYF. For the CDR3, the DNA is TGTGCCAGCAGTGACTCCCGGACCGTCCAAGAGACCCAGTACTTC.

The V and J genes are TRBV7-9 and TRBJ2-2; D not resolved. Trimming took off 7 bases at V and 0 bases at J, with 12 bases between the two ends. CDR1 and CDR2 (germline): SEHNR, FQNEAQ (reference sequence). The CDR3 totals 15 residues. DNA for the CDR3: TGTGCCAGCATGCTAACGGAACCGAACACCGGGGAGCTGTTTTTT. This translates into CASMLTEPNTGELFF.

The CDR3 bases are TGTGCCAGCAGATTCAGGAGCTCCTACGAGCAGTACTTC. It specifies CASRFRSSYEQYF. The chain couples TRBV6-5 to TRBJ2-7; D is uncertain. Per germline, CDR1 MNHEY and CDR2 SVGAGI. This CDR3 is built from 13 residues. Trimming pared 6 bases from V and 0 bases from J, leaving 9 bases between.

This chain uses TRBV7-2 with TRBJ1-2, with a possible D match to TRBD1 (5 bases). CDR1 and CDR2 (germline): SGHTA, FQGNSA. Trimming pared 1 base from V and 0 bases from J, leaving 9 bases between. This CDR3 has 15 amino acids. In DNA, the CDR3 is TGTGCCAGCAGCTTAGGACAGCCATCTAACTATGGCTACACCTTC. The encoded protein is CASSLGQPSNYGYTF.

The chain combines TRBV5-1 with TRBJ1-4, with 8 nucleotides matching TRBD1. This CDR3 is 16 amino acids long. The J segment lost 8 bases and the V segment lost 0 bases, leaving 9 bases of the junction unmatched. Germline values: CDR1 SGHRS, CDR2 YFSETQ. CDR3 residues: CASSLARDRSVEKLFF. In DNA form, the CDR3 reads TGCGCCAGCAGCTTGGCCCGGGACAGGTCGGTCGAAAAACTGTTTTTT.

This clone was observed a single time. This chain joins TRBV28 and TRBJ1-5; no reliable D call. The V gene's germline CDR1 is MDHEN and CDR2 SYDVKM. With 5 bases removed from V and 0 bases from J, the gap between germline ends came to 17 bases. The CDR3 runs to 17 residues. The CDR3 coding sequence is TGTGCCAGCAGTACCGGTCCCGGGCAATATAGCAATCAGCCCCAGCATTTT. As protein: CASSTGPGQYSNQPQHF.